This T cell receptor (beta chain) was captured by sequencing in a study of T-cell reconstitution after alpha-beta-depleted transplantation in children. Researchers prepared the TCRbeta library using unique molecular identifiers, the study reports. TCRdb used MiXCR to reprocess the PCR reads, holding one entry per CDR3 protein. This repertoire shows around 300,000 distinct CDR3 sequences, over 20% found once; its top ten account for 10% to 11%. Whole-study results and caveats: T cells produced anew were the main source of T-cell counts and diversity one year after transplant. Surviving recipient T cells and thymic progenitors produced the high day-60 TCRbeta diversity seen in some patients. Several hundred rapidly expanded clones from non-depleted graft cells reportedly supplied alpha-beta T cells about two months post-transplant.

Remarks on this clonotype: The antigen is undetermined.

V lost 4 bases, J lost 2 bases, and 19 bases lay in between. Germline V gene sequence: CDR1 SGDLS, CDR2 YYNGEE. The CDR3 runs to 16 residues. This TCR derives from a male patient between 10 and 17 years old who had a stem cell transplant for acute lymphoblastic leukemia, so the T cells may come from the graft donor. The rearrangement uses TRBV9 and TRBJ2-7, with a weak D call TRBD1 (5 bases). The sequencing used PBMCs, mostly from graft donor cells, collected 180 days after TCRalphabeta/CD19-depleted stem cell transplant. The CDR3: CASSFTLDAGTYEQYF. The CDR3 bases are TGTGCCAGCAGCTTCACTCTGGACGCAGGGACCTACGAGCAGTACTTC.